One sample yielded the 27 T cell receptor beta chains listed below, sequenced in a study of T cell responses to AZD1222 COVID-19 vaccine (dated by TCRdb to the early 2020s). Receptor amplification or capture employed the immunoSEQ multiplex PCR assay. The immuneACCESS repertoire file appears here via TCRdb, limited to in-frame rearrangements. These files lack a portion of the clones; in checked studies, under half of the deficit traces to unresolved V genes, and the cause of the others is not known. Counted in this sample were 150,000 to 190,000 clones; 90% of them appeared once. Approximately 2% of the sample comes from the top ten. The time point label, read with the paper, signifies: baseline before first vaccination. The sample consisted of peripheral blood, taken on day 0 of AZD1222 vaccination. All receptors come from an adult in good health.

This chain links TRBV6-5 with TRBJ2-7; 10 bases line up with TRBD2. V dropped 6 bases and J dropped 3; count of bases not matched to a gene: 5. Germline CDR1 MNHEY, CDR2 SVGAGI. The CDR3 runs 14 residues. CDR3: CASSGASGSYEQYF. The CDR3 nucleotides read TGTGCCAGCAGCGGGGCTAGCGGGAGCTACGAGCAGTACTTC.

The CDR3 DNA sequence: TGTGCCAGCAGCCGAGAGACAAATTCCTACGAGCAGTACTTC. Its protein product is CASSRETNSYEQYF. The chain uses TRBV3-1 (or the pseudogene TRBV3-2) and TRBJ2-7; no clear D. Trimming pared 4 bases from V and 1 base from J, leaving 11 bases between. Germline-derived CDR1 and CDR2 are LGHDT and YNNKEL (reference sequence). This CDR3 contains 14 residues.

The chain has TRBV19 and TRBJ1-5; TRBD1 is a possible D gene (5 bases). Deletions cut 4 bases from V and 0 bases from J, with 16 bases between. The CDR3 spans 17 residues. Germline values: CDR1 LNHDA, CDR2 SQIVND (reference sequence). CDR3 coding DNA: TGTGCCAGTAGTACCGAACCGGGGGGGTATAGCAATCAGCCCCAGCATTTT. Protein product: CASSTEPGGYSNQPQHF. Variable domain in full (rest from reference TRBV19 and TRBJ1-5): DGGITQSPKYLFRKEGQNVTLSCEQNLNHDAMYWYRQDPGQGLRLIYYSQIVNDFQKGDIAEGYSVSREKKESFPLTVTSAQKNPTAFYLCASSTEPGGYSNQPQHFGDGTRLSIL.

This sequence joins TRBV24-1 and TRBJ1-1; 8 bases align to TRBD1. Trimming removed 2 bases from V and 1 base from J; junction bases left unmatched: 5. The CDR3 consists of 16 residues. The germline CDR1 and CDR2 sequences are KGHDR and SFDVKD. Here the CDR3 reads CATSDSRTGSNTEAFF. The CDR3 DNA follows: TGTGCCACCAGTGATTCCAGGACAGGGTCGAACACTGAAGCTTTCTTT.

This clone was observed a single time. The chain carries TRBV5-1 and TRBJ2-7; 8 nucleotides match TRBD2. V was clipped by 5 bases and J by 4 bases; unmatched bases: 5. This CDR3 spans 13 amino acids. The germline V gene has CDR1 SGHRS and CDR2 YFSETQ. The CDR3, as DNA: TGCGCCAGCAGGACGGGACTAGGATACGAGCAGTACTTC. Amino acids: CASRTGLGYEQYF.

The chain uses TRBV7-7 and TRBJ2-1; 15 nucleotides agree with TRBD2. Germline V lookup: CDR1 SSHAT, CDR2 FNYEAQ (reference sequence). V lost 4 bases to trimming and J lost 7 bases; unmatched junction nucleotides: 8. This CDR3 has 17 residues. CDR3 coding DNA: TGTGCCAGCAGCTCTGGACTAGCGGGAGGGCCGGGGAATGAGCAGTTCTTC. Translation gives CASSSGLAGGPGNEQFF.

This sequence joins TRBV29-1 and TRBJ2-7; no reliable D call. Trimming stripped 4 bases from V and 3 bases from J, with 10 bases between. The CDR3 extends over 12 amino acids. Germline assignment: CDR1 SQVTM and CDR2 ANQGSEA. CDR3 amino acids: CSVVNKFYEQYF. The CDR3 DNA reads as TGCAGCGTTGTAAACAAGTTCTACGAGCAGTACTTC.

The chain joins TRBV19 to TRBJ2-7, with D perhaps given as TRBD1 or TRBD2 (5 bases each). Trimming removed 3 bases at V and 5 bases at J, with 17 bases between. The CDR3 covers 15 residues. Germline V gives CDR1 LNHDA, CDR2 SQIVND (reference sequence). Here the CDR3 DNA reads TGTGCCAGTAGTATCTGGTTAGGGGACGAAGACGAGCAGTACTTC. Translation: CASSIWLGDEDEQYF. Filled out from reference TRBV19 and TRBJ2-7, the complete variable domain reads DGGITQSPKYLFRKEGQNVTLSCEQNLNHDAMYWYRQDPGQGLRLIYYSQIVNDFQKGDIAEGYSVSREKKESFPLTVTSAQKNPTAFYLCASSIWLGDEDEQYFGPGTRLTVT.

The chain uses TRBV25-1 and TRBJ2-2; D call uncertain. Germline V CDR1 and CDR2: MGHDK, SYGVNS. The length of the CDR3 is 12 residues. Trimming took off 7 bases at V and 5 bases at J, with 8 bases between the two ends. CDR3 nucleotide sequence: TGTGCCAGCACGAGGTCAACCGGGGAGCTGTTTTTT. This codes for CASTRSTGELFF.

The rearrangement links TRBV6-1 to TRBJ2-7; D remains unclear. The germline V gene encodes CDR1 MNHNS and CDR2 SASEGT. Trimming stripped 2 bases from V and 2 bases from J, with 4 bases between. The CDR3 contains 12 residues. The CDR3 loop is CASSETPYEQYF. The CDR3 DNA reads as TGTGCCAGCAGTGAAACCCCCTACGAGCAGTACTTC.

The chain combines TRBV5-8 with TRBJ2-1, with D perhaps TRBD1 (6 bases). V was clipped by 4 bases and J by 4 bases, with 18 bases between them. The germline gives CDR1 SGHTS, CDR2 YDEGEE. CDR3 length equals 16 residues. The CDR3 here is CASSAVVVGAYNEQFF. The CDR3 region has the DNA TGTGCCAGCAGCGCCGTAGTAGTGGGGGCATACAATGAGCAGTTCTTC.

This chain uses TRBV5-4 with TRBJ1-2; the D gene is possibly TRBD1 (5 bases). CDR3 length: 13 residues. The V end lost 0 bases, the J end lost 8 bases, and 11 bases lay between the germline ends. CDR1 and CDR2 from the germline V gene are SGHNT and YYREEE (reference sequence). The CDR3 DNA follows: TGTGCCAGCAGCTTGGTGTATGGGGACGGCTACACCTTC. Translation: CASSLVYGDGYTF.

This clone came up once. A much larger clonotype is one base distant, so this may be a read error. The genes are TRBV2 and TRBJ2-3; 10 nucleotides align to TRBD2. The CDR3 is 15 amino acids. From germline, CDR1 is SNHLY and CDR2 FYNNEI. The trim removed 3 bases at V and 1 base at J, leaving 1 base unmatched. The CDR3 DNA reads TGTGCCAGCAGTGATCTAGCGGGAGGCACAGATACGCAGTATTTT. This sequence encodes CASSDLAGGTDTQYF.

The chain employs TRBV18 and TRBJ2-1; D may be TRBD2 (5 bases). CDR3 size: 16 residues. The V end was cut by 3 bases, the J end by 7 bases, with 19 bases between. Germline values: CDR1 KGHSH, CDR2 LQKENI. The CDR3: CASSPRRGSNLNEQFF. The CDR3 DNA is TGTGCCAGCTCACCCAGGAGAGGGAGTAACTTGAATGAGCAGTTCTTC. Variable domain in full (rest from reference TRBV18 and TRBJ2-1): NAGVMQNPRHLVRRRGQEARLRCSPMKGHSHVYWYRQLPEEGLKFMVYLQKENIIDESGMPKERFSAEFPKEGPSILRIQQVVRGDSAAYFCASSPRRGSNLNEQFFGPGTRLTVL.

The chain has TRBV27 and TRBJ2-6, with D perhaps being TRBD1 or TRBD2 (5 bases each). V dropped 5 bases and J dropped 0 bases, with 11 bases sitting between them. The CDR3 extends over 16 amino acids. Germline CDR1 MNHEY, CDR2 SMNVEV (reference sequence). Here the CDR3 reads CASSRDRSSGANVLTF. In DNA, the CDR3 is TGTGCCAGCAGTAGGGACCGGAGCTCTGGGGCCAACGTCCTGACTTTC.

V and J are TRBV7-8 and TRBJ2-2, with D uncertain. CDR1 is SGHVS, CDR2 FQNEAQ, per germline. The V end was cut by 0 bases, the J end by 2 bases, with 19 bases between. CDR3 size: 19 residues. The CDR3 DNA is TGTGCCAGCAGCTTAGCGAGTACGATCCGAGAAATCAACACCGGGGAGCTGTTTTTT. Translation: CASSLASTIREINTGELFF.

The chain uses TRBV7-9 and TRBJ2-7, with 7 bases that match TRBD2. This CDR3 spans 14 amino acids. Trimming removed 0 bases from V and 7 bases from J; junction bases left unmatched: 6. Germline V gene data show CDR1 as SEHNR and CDR2 as FQNEAQ (reference sequence). The CDR3 sequence is CASSLALASGEQYF. Written as DNA, the CDR3 is TGTGCCAGCAGCTTAGCGTTAGCTAGCGGTGAGCAGTACTTC.

The V and J genes are TRBV27 and TRBJ1-6, with 10 bases aligning to TRBD1. This CDR3 has 15 amino acids. V shed 4 bases and J 7 bases; nucleotides not matched to a gene: 4. CDR1 and CDR2 from the germline V gene are MNHEY and SMNVEV (reference sequence). CDR3 in DNA: TGTGCCAGCAGTTCGACAGGGGGCGGGAATTCACCCCTCCACTTT. This sequence encodes CASSSTGGGNSPLHF.

The V call is TRBV12-3 or TRBV12-4, the J call TRBJ2-5, with a weak D call TRBD1 (5 bases). The CDR3 extends over 13 amino acids. V lost 3 bases and J 4 bases, leaving 9 bases between the germline ends. CDR3 nucleotide sequence: TGTGCCAGCAGTTTGGGCAGGGTAGAGACCCAGTACTTC. Translation: CASSLGRVETQYF.

V and J are TRBV7-2 and TRBJ1-1; D remains unclear. The V and J ends lost 1 base and 4 bases respectively, with 7 bases between them. This CDR3 has 13 residues. Germline-derived CDR1 and CDR2 are SGHTA and FQGNSA. The CDR3 nucleotides read TGTGCCAGCAGCTTAGAGTGGGGCACTGAAGCTTTCTTT. Encoded protein: CASSLEWGTEAFF.

The chain combines TRBV7-9 with TRBJ2-2; possibly TRBD1 for D (5 bases). The CDR3 is made up of 19 amino acids. Germline-derived CDR1 and CDR2 are SEHNR and FQNEAQ (reference sequence). Trimming cost V 1 base and J 2 bases, with 20 bases left between them. CDR3 sequence (DNA): TGTGCCAGCAGCTTAGTCTTTAAGGGGCCGACAAATAACACCGGGGAGCTGTTTTTT. Its translation: CASSLVFKGPTNNTGELFF.

This clone was picked up one time. V and J are TRBV3-1 (or the pseudogene TRBV3-2) and TRBJ2-5; 7 bases agree with TRBD2. V was clipped by 0 bases and J by 6 bases; unmatched bases: 7. Germline-derived CDR1 and CDR2 are LGHDT and YNNKEL (reference sequence). This CDR3 has 15 amino acids. The CDR3 is CASSQDVTSIQTQYF. The CDR3 DNA sequence: TGTGCCAGCAGCCAAGATGTGACTAGCATCCAGACCCAGTACTTC.

The V gene is TRBV12-3 or TRBV12-4, the J gene TRBJ1-2; D gene uncertain. V lost 5 bases and J 7 bases, leaving 14 bases between the germline ends. CDR3 length equals 13 residues. In nucleotides, the CDR3 is TGTGCCAGCAGTGAATTTTCCGCGTTTGGCTACACCTTC. Translation: CASSEFSAFGYTF.

This clone was seen a single time. This chain uses TRBV5-4 with TRBJ1-4; 7 nucleotides match TRBD1. Per germline, CDR1 SGHNT and CDR2 YYREEE (reference sequence). Trimming took 4 bases from V and 5 from J; bases not matched to a gene: 8. The CDR3 covers 15 residues. This CDR3 reads CASSGRTGPNEKLFF. CDR3 DNA: TGTGCCAGCAGCGGACGGACAGGACCAAATGAAAAACTGTTTTTT.

The chain has TRBV7-9 and TRBJ2-7, with 10 bases lining up with TRBD1. CDR3 length: 17 amino acids. Germline V gene sequence: CDR1 SEHNR, CDR2 FQNEAQ (reference sequence). Trimming took 5 bases from V and 6 from J; bases not matched to a gene: 16. CDR3 in DNA: TGTGCCAGCAGCACATCGACAGGGGGCGACGTACTCTGCGAGCAGTACTTC. The encoded protein is CASSTSTGGDVLCEQYF.

The chain is built from TRBV7-6 and TRBJ1-1; no firm D call. V dropped 1 base and J dropped 0 bases, with 9 bases sitting between them. Germline CDR1 is SGHVS and CDR2 is FNYEAQ. The CDR3 contains 15 residues. CDR3: CASSLESGMNTEAFF. In DNA, the CDR3 is TGTGCCAGCAGCTTAGAGAGCGGGATGAACACTGAAGCTTTCTTT.

The chain has TRBV29-1 and TRBJ1-2; D gene ambiguous. Germline lookup yields CDR1 SQVTM and CDR2 ANQGSEA. V was trimmed by 4 bases and J by 0 bases, leaving 12 bases between them. This CDR3 has 14 residues. The CDR3 spells CSVVVGVSNYGYTF. The CDR3 DNA reads TGCAGCGTTGTGGTCGGGGTCTCTAACTATGGCTACACCTTC. Filled out from reference TRBV29-1 and TRBJ1-2, the complete variable domain reads SAVISQKPSRDICQRGTSLTIQCQVDSQVTMMFWYRQQPGQSLTLIATANQGSEATYESGFVIDKFPISRPNLTFSTLTVSNMSPEDSSIYLCSVVVGVSNYGYTFGSGTRLTVV.